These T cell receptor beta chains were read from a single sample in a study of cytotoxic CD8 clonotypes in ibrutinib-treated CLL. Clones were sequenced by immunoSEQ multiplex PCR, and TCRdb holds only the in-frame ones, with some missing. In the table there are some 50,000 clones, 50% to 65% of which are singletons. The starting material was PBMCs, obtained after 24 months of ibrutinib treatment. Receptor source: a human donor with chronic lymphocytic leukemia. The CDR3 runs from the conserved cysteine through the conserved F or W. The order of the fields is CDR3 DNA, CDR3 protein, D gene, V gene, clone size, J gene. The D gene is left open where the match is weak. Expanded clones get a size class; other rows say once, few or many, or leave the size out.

cdr3_nt: TGTGCCAGCAGTGCTCAGACAGGAGTCTCCTACAATGAGCAGTTCTTC
cdr3_aa: CASSAQTGVSYNEQFF
d_call: NA
v_call: TRBV25-1
clone_size: NA
j_call: TRBJ2-1

cdr3_nt: TGTGCCAGCAGTCTCCGAGGGGGCTCACCCCTCCACTTT
cdr3_aa: CASSLRGGSPLHF
d_call: TRBD1
v_call: TRBV6-1
clone_size: NA
j_call: TRBJ1-6

cdr3_nt: TGCGCCAGCAGCTTGGCCGGGGACAGTATCTCTGGGGCCAACGTCCTGACTTTC
cdr3_aa: CASSLAGDSISGANVLTF
d_call: TRBD1
v_call: TRBV5-1
clone_size: NA
j_call: TRBJ2-6

cdr3_nt: TGTGCCAGCAGTGGACAGCTCCGTCACGAGCAGTTCTTC
cdr3_aa: CASSGQLRHEQFF
d_call: NA
v_call: TRBV2
clone_size: NA
j_call: TRBJ2-1

cdr3_nt: TGCAGCGTTGTTGCGGGGTCCTACGAGCAGTACTTC
cdr3_aa: CSVVAGSYEQYF
d_call: NA
v_call: TRBV29-1
clone_size: NA
j_call: TRBJ2-7

cdr3_nt: TGTGCCAGCAGTTACCGGGTACAGGGTTCCGAAGCTTTCTTT
cdr3_aa: CASSYRVQGSEAFF
d_call: NA
v_call: TRBV6-5
clone_size: NA
j_call: TRBJ1-1

cdr3_nt: TGCAGCGTCGACTTTACAGGTGTTTACAATGAGCAGTTCTTC
cdr3_aa: CSVDFTGVYNEQFF
d_call: NA
v_call: TRBV29-1
clone_size: NA
j_call: TRBJ2-1

cdr3_nt: TGTGCCAGCAGTCCCACGGGGCCCTTAACTGAAGCTTTCTTT
cdr3_aa: CASSPTGPLTEAFF
d_call: NA
v_call: TRBV28
clone_size: NA
j_call: TRBJ1-1

cdr3_nt: TGTGCCACTCAACGAGACGGGGGGGGCCGAGAGACCCAGTACTTC
cdr3_aa: CATQRDGGGRETQYF
d_call: TRBD2
v_call: TRBV4-2
clone_size: once
j_call: TRBJ2-5

cdr3_nt: TGTGCCAGCAGTCCTGACGGAAACTATGGCTACACCTTC
cdr3_aa: CASSPDGNYGYTF
d_call: NA
v_call: TRBV5-4
clone_size: NA
j_call: TRBJ1-2

cdr3_nt: TGTGCCAGCAGTACCCCTGACAGGGGCACTGAAGCTTTCTTT
cdr3_aa: CASSTPDRGTEAFF
d_call: TRBD1
v_call: TRBV2
clone_size: few
j_call: TRBJ1-1

cdr3_nt: TGTGCCAGCAGCTTAGGCCTCACTTATGGCTACACCTTC
cdr3_aa: CASSLGLTYGYTF
d_call: NA
v_call: TRBV13
clone_size: NA
j_call: TRBJ1-2

cdr3_nt: TGTGCCAGCAGCCAAGCAGGGCAGGGGAATTCACCCCTCCACTTT
cdr3_aa: CASSQAGQGNSPLHF
d_call: NA
v_call: TRBV14
clone_size: NA
j_call: TRBJ1-6

cdr3_nt: TGTGCCAGCAGCCCGGGCCTAGCGAACTACGAGCAGTACTTC
cdr3_aa: CASSPGLANYEQYF
d_call: NA
v_call: TRBV5-4
clone_size: NA
j_call: TRBJ2-7

cdr3_nt: TGCAGCGTGGCCCTGGTGGGCTTGCTTAAGGAGCAGTACTTC
cdr3_aa: CSVALVGLLKEQYF
d_call: NA
v_call: TRBV29-1
clone_size: NA
j_call: TRBJ2-7

cdr3_nt: TGTGCCAGCAGTGGACAGGGGGGAGATGGCTACACCTTC
cdr3_aa: CASSGQGGDGYTF
d_call: TRBD1
v_call: TRBV7-9
clone_size: NA
j_call: TRBJ1-2

cdr3_nt: TGTGCCAGCAGCCTGGCCGGGGGCTACGAGCAGTACTTC
cdr3_aa: CASSLAGGYEQYF
d_call: NA
v_call: TRBV14
clone_size: NA
j_call: TRBJ2-7

cdr3_nt: TGTGCCACCATGGGGGGGGCCGGGGTAGATACGCAGTATTTT
cdr3_aa: CATMGGAGVDTQYF
d_call: NA
v_call: TRBV10-3
clone_size: NA
j_call: TRBJ2-3

cdr3_nt: TGTGCCACCAGCAGAGGGGCAAGGGATTCACCCCTCCACTTT
cdr3_aa: CATSRGARDSPLHF
d_call: NA
v_call: TRBV15
clone_size: NA
j_call: TRBJ1-6

cdr3_nt: TGTGCCAGCAGTTTAACCCCGGACAGGGCGAACACCGGGGAGCTGTTTTTT
cdr3_aa: CASSLTPDRANTGELFF
d_call: TRBD1
v_call: TRBV27
clone_size: NA
j_call: TRBJ2-2

cdr3_nt: TGTGCCATCAGTGCCCTGGACAGGGCCCGGGGCTATGGCTACACCTTC
cdr3_aa: CAISALDRARGYGYTF
d_call: TRBD1
v_call: TRBV10-3
clone_size: NA
j_call: TRBJ1-2

cdr3_nt: TGTGCCATCAGCGGCGATGTCAGCCTCGATAACTATGGCTACACCTTC
cdr3_aa: CAISGDVSLDNYGYTF
d_call: NA
v_call: TRBV10-3
clone_size: few
j_call: TRBJ1-2

cdr3_nt: TGTGCCAGCAGTCCCCAGGGGGCGACGAACACCGGGGAGCTGTTTTTT
cdr3_aa: CASSPQGATNTGELFF
d_call: TRBD1
v_call: TRBV9
clone_size: few
j_call: TRBJ2-2

cdr3_nt: TGCGCCAGCAGCTTGTGGGGATACACTGAAGCTTTCTTT
cdr3_aa: CASSLWGYTEAFF
d_call: NA
v_call: TRBV5-1
clone_size: once
j_call: TRBJ1-1

cdr3_nt: TGTGCCAGCAGTGGGCGACAGATAAATTCACCCCTCCACTTT
cdr3_aa: CASSGRQINSPLHF
d_call: NA
v_call: TRBV6-1
clone_size: once
j_call: TRBJ1-6

cdr3_nt: TGCGCCAGCAGCTTGGACGGCACGCCGGGGGATGGCTACACCTTC
cdr3_aa: CASSLDGTPGDGYTF
d_call: NA
v_call: TRBV5-1
clone_size: NA
j_call: TRBJ1-2

cdr3_nt: TGTGCCAGCAGTGACAGGGGTGGGGCCAACGTCCTGACTTTC
cdr3_aa: CASSDRGGANVLTF
d_call: NA
v_call: TRBV6-4
clone_size: NA
j_call: TRBJ2-6

cdr3_nt: TGCGCCAGCAGTCACAGAGGGAACACTGAAGCTTTCTTT
cdr3_aa: CASSHRGNTEAFF
d_call: NA
v_call: TRBV23-1
clone_size: NA
j_call: TRBJ1-1

cdr3_nt: TGCGCCAGCAGCTCCCGACCCTACACTGAAGCTTTCTTT
cdr3_aa: CASSSRPYTEAFF
d_call: NA
v_call: TRBV5-1
clone_size: many
j_call: TRBJ1-1

cdr3_nt: TGTGCCAGCAGCGCACAGGGGGGGTCCTATAATTCACCCCTCCACTTT
cdr3_aa: CASSAQGGSYNSPLHF
d_call: TRBD1
v_call: TRBV5-4
clone_size: NA
j_call: TRBJ1-6

cdr3_nt: TGTGCCAGCAGTTTTGGGGGGGCTGGGGCCAACGTCCTGACTTTC
cdr3_aa: CASSFGGAGANVLTF
d_call: TRBD2
v_call: TRBV27
clone_size: NA
j_call: TRBJ2-6

cdr3_nt: TGTGCCAGCAGTGAAGCCCTGAACCGAGCTTTCTTT
cdr3_aa: CASSEALNRAFF
d_call: NA
v_call: TRBV2
clone_size: few
j_call: TRBJ1-1

cdr3_nt: TGCGCCAGCAGTGGGGTATTCAACAGGGGAGAGACCCAGTACTTC
cdr3_aa: CASSGVFNRGETQYF
d_call: TRBD1
v_call: TRBV10-2
clone_size: few
j_call: TRBJ2-5

cdr3_nt: TGTGCCAGTACTACAGGGCCAGGCACAGATACGCAGTATTTT
cdr3_aa: CASTTGPGTDTQYF
d_call: NA
v_call: TRBV19
clone_size: NA
j_call: TRBJ2-3

cdr3_nt: TGTGCCAGCAGCACCAACAGGGTGGATAACTATGGCTACACCTTC
cdr3_aa: CASSTNRVDNYGYTF
d_call: NA
v_call: TRBV9
clone_size: NA
j_call: TRBJ1-2

cdr3_nt: TGTGCCAGCAGGCCCGGAGACCGGCACTATGGCTACACCTTC
cdr3_aa: CASRPGDRHYGYTF
d_call: NA
v_call: TRBV27
clone_size: NA
j_call: TRBJ1-2

cdr3_nt: TGTGCCAGCAGCTCCAGACACAGAAACACCATATATTTT
cdr3_aa: CASSSRHRNTIYF
d_call: NA
v_call: TRBV7-9
clone_size: NA
j_call: TRBJ1-3

cdr3_nt: TGTGCCAGCAGCCACAAAGGACAGGGGATGGGCGAGACCCAGTACTTC
cdr3_aa: CASSHKGQGMGETQYF
d_call: TRBD1
v_call: TRBV5-6
clone_size: few
j_call: TRBJ2-5

cdr3_nt: TGTGCCAGCAGGCGCGGCGGGGATACGCAGTATTTT
cdr3_aa: CASRRGGDTQYF
d_call: NA
v_call: TRBV2
clone_size: NA
j_call: TRBJ2-3

cdr3_nt: TGTGCCAGCAGCCTCACCCCGGGTAACTATGGCTACACCTTC
cdr3_aa: CASSLTPGNYGYTF
d_call: NA
v_call: TRBV7-9
clone_size: NA
j_call: TRBJ1-2

cdr3_nt: TGCGCCAGCAGCCTGGGACTCCGTTCACCCCTCCACTTT
cdr3_aa: CASSLGLRSPLHF
d_call: NA
v_call: TRBV5-1
clone_size: few
j_call: TRBJ1-6

cdr3_nt: TGTGCCAGCAGAGTGACAGGCCAAGTGGATTCACCCCTCCACTTT
cdr3_aa: CASRVTGQVDSPLHF
d_call: NA
v_call: TRBV6-1
clone_size: NA
j_call: TRBJ1-6

cdr3_nt: TGCGCCAGCAGCTTGTCCCCCTCGCTGAGGGCAGATACGCAGTATTTT
cdr3_aa: CASSLSPSLRADTQYF
d_call: NA
v_call: TRBV5-1
clone_size: NA
j_call: TRBJ2-3

cdr3_nt: TGTGCCACCAGCGGCGGGGCACAGGAGACCCAGTACTTC
cdr3_aa: CATSGGAQETQYF
d_call: NA
v_call: TRBV15
clone_size: NA
j_call: TRBJ2-5

cdr3_nt: TGTGCCAGCAGAGGACAGGGGGCGGTTGAAAAACTGTTTTTT
cdr3_aa: CASRGQGAVEKLFF
d_call: TRBD1
v_call: TRBV11-2
clone_size: NA
j_call: TRBJ1-4

cdr3_nt: TGTGCCAGCAGCGAAGTGGTGGGCGCCGCCTATGGCTACACCTTC
cdr3_aa: CASSEVVGAAYGYTF
d_call: NA
v_call: TRBV7-9
clone_size: NA
j_call: TRBJ1-2

cdr3_nt: TGTGCCAGCAGCTTAGATGCTTTCGGGGCTTGGTACTTC
cdr3_aa: CASSLDAFGAWYF
d_call: NA
v_call: TRBV11-2
clone_size: NA
j_call: TRBJ2-4

cdr3_nt: TGTGCCAGCAGCCAAGTACGGGGCATGAGTCAGCCCCAGCATTTT
cdr3_aa: CASSQVRGMSQPQHF
d_call: NA
v_call: TRBV4-2
clone_size: NA
j_call: TRBJ1-5

cdr3_nt: TGCGCCAGCAGGCCCTATACGGGGGGAAACACCATATATTTT
cdr3_aa: CASRPYTGGNTIYF
d_call: NA
v_call: TRBV5-1
clone_size: NA
j_call: TRBJ1-3

cdr3_nt: TGTGCCAGCAGCAAAGACGGGACTGCGGCGGAGACCCAGTACTTC
cdr3_aa: CASSKDGTAAETQYF
d_call: NA
v_call: TRBV21-1
clone_size: NA
j_call: TRBJ2-5

cdr3_nt: TGCAGTGCTGGACAGGCCTACGAGCAGTACTTC
cdr3_aa: CSAGQAYEQYF
d_call: TRBD1
v_call: TRBV20-1
clone_size: NA
j_call: TRBJ2-7

cdr3_nt: TGCAGCGTTGAAGCCAGCTACGAGCAGTACTTC
cdr3_aa: CSVEASYEQYF
d_call: NA
v_call: TRBV29-1
clone_size: many
j_call: TRBJ2-7

cdr3_nt: TGTGCCCGAGGGGAAGGGATCGGGGAGCTGTTTTTT
cdr3_aa: CARGEGIGELFF
d_call: NA
v_call: TRBV7-9
clone_size: NA
j_call: TRBJ2-2

cdr3_nt: TGTGCCAGCAGCCTTAACAGACAGGGAAACACTGAAGCTTTCTTT
cdr3_aa: CASSLNRQGNTEAFF
d_call: TRBD1
v_call: TRBV7-9
clone_size: NA
j_call: TRBJ1-1

cdr3_nt: TGTGCCAGCAGCTTGCAGGGAGGCACTGAAGCTTTCTTT
cdr3_aa: CASSLQGGTEAFF
d_call: NA
v_call: TRBV5-4
clone_size: NA
j_call: TRBJ1-1

cdr3_nt: TGTGCCAGTAGTATTGGGACTAGCTCCTCCGATGAGCAGTTCTTC
cdr3_aa: CASSIGTSSSDEQFF
d_call: TRBD2
v_call: TRBV19
clone_size: many
j_call: TRBJ2-1

cdr3_nt: TGCGCCAGCAGCTTGCGAGGGGGCGGAGAGACCCAGTACTTC
cdr3_aa: CASSLRGGGETQYF
d_call: TRBD1
v_call: TRBV5-1
clone_size: once
j_call: TRBJ2-5

cdr3_nt: TGTGCCATCAGGGCGTCCGGGACTAGCGGAGGAGAGACCCAGTACTTC
cdr3_aa: CAIRASGTSGGETQYF
d_call: TRBD2
v_call: TRBV10-3
clone_size: NA
j_call: TRBJ2-5

cdr3_nt: TGTGCTAGTGGTTTGCGTATTGGGACGGGTTGGGAAAAACTGTTTTTT
cdr3_aa: CASGLRIGTGWEKLFF
d_call: NA
v_call: TRBV12-5
clone_size: few
j_call: TRBJ1-4